This T cell receptor (beta chain) was obtained from a study of T cells in tumors after PD-1 blockade. Study-level background: Peripheral blood samples averaged 36,536 unique clonotypes and over 95,000 templates. Study-level results: Peripheral recruitment is suggested, as some novel exhausted tumor clones were in pre-treatment blood.

The repertoire was sequenced with immunoSEQ multiplex PCR; TCRdb's copy has only in-frame clones and lacks some. Of approximately 30,000 clones listed, 73% are singletons. Tumor or blood genomic DNA was sequenced, with inputs of about 616 ng to 6,004 ng. This clone was recorded a few times. Its target is unknown. Trimming removed 4 bases from V and 2 bases from J, with 11 bases in between. Per the germline V gene, CDR1 is SGHVS and CDR2 is FNYEAQ. The CDR3 sequence is 14 residues long. This TCR was sampled from a human donor with basal cell carcinoma. This specimen consisted of PBMCs, obtained after anti-PD-1 treatment. The chain recombines TRBV7-6 with TRBJ1-1; perhaps TRBD1 as D (5 bases). The CDR3 here is CASSSSGLNTEAFF. The CDR3 DNA sequence: TGTGCCAGCAGCTCCTCGGGGCTTAACACTGAAGCTTTCTTT. The variable domain in full, completed from reference TRBV7-6 and TRBJ1-1, reads GAGVSQSPRYKVTKRGQDVALRCDPISGHVSLYWYRQALGQGPEFLTYFNYEAQQDKSGLPNDRFSAERPEGSISTLTIQRTEQRDSAMYRCASSSSGLNTEAFFGQGTRLTVV.